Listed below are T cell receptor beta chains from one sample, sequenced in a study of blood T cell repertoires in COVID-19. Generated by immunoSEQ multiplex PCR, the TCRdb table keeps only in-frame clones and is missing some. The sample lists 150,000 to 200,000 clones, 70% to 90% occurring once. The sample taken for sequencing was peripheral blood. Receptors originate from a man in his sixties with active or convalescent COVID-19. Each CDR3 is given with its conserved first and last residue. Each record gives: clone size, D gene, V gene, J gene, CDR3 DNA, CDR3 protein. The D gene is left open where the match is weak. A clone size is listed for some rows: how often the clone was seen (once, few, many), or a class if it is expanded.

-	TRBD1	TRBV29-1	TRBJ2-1	TGCAGCGGCGGGACAGGGTTTGGCAATGAGCAGTTCTTC	CSGGTGFGNEQFF
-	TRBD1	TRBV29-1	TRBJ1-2	TGCAGCGCCCTGGGACAGGGGGTAATTGGCTACACCTTC	CSALGQGVIGYTF
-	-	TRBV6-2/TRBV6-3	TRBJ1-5	TGTGCCAGCAGCCCTTTTCCGTCCGTCACGGGTTCGGATCAGCCCCAGCATTTT	CASSPFPSVTGSDQPQHF
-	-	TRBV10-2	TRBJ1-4	TGCGCCAGCAGCGGGGGAACTAATGAAAAACTGTTTTTT	CASSGGTNEKLFF
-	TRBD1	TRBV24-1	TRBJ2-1	TGTGCCACCAGTGACCCCGGGACAGGACAAAATGAGCAGTTCTTC	CATSDPGTGQNEQFF
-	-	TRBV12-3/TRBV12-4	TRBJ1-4	TGTGCCAGCAGTCCCCTTAATGAAAAACTGTTTTTT	CASSPLNEKLFF
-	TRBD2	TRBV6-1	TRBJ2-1	TGTGCCAGCAGTGAACCCCCTAGCGGGGGGCCCTATGAGCAGTTCTTC	CASSEPPSGGPYEQFF
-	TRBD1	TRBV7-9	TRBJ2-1	TGTGCCAGCAGCTTAGCCAGGACAGGGTACAATGAGCAGTTCTTC	CASSLARTGYNEQFF
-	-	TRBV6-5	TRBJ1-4	TGTGCCAGCAGTCCCTTTTCTGAAAAACTGTTTTTT	CASSPFSEKLFF
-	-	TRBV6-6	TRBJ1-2	TGTGCCAGCAGTGTACAGGGAAAAGATGGCTACACCTTC	CASSVQGKDGYTF
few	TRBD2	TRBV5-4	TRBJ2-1	TGTGCCAGCAGCTTCGGGACTACCTCCTACAATGAGCAGTTCTTC	CASSFGTTSYNEQFF
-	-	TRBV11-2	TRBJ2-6	TGTGCCAGCAGCGATACAGGCCCCGGGGCCAACGTCCTGACTTTC	CASSDTGPGANVLTF
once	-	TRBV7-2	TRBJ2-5	TGTGCCAGCAGCCCTAGCCGCCAAGAGACCCAGTACTTC	CASSPSRQETQYF
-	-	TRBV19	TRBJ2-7	TGTGCCAGTAGTATGGGCGACCTTAGCTCCTACGAGCAGTACTTC	CASSMGDLSSYEQYF
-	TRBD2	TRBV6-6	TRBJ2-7	TGTGCCAGCAGGAGATTAGCGGGGGTAAACTCCTACGAGCAGTACTTC	CASRRLAGVNSYEQYF
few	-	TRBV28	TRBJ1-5	TGTGCCAGCCAAGAAAGGGGGAATCAGCCCCAGCATTTT	CASQERGNQPQHF
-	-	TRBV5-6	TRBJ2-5	TGTGCCAGCAGCAAAGAGCAGGGGCCCCTTGTGAAGACCCAGTACTTC	CASSKEQGPLVKTQYF
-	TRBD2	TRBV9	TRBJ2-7	TGTGCCAGCAGTCCGGGACTAGAAGGTGGGGAGCAGTACTTC	CASSPGLEGGEQYF
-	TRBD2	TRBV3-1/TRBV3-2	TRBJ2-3	TGTGCCAGCAGGGCCGGGACTAGTGCCACAGATACGCAGTATTTT	CASRAGTSATDTQYF
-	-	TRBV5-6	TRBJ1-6	TGTGCCAGCAGCTTACGACAGAACTATAATTCACCCCTCCACTTT	CASSLRQNYNSPLHF
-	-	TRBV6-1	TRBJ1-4	TGTGCCAGCAGTGAAATTGCGGTAAATGAAAAACTGTTTTTT	CASSEIAVNEKLFF
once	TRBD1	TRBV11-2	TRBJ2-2	TGTGCCAGCAGCTTAGTACGACAGGGCCACGGGGAGCTGTTTTTT	CASSLVRQGHGELFF
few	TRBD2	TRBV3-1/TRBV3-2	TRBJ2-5	TGTGCCAGCAGTCGCGGGGGGCCGGAGACCCAGTACTTC	CASSRGGPETQYF
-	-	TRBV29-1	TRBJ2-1	TGCAGCGTTGAGCCAGGGCGGCCCTACAATGAGCAGTTCTTC	CSVEPGRPYNEQFF
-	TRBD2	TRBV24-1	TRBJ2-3	TGTGCCACCAGCTCTACTAGCGGGGGGACAGATACGCAGTATTTT	CATSSTSGGTDTQYF
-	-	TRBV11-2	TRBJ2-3	TGTGCCAGCAGCTTAGCGACAGGCACAGATACGCAGTATTTT	CASSLATGTDTQYF
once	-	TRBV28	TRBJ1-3	TGTGCCAGCAGCGCTCCTGACAGAACCTCTGGAAACACCATATATTTT	CASSAPDRTSGNTIYF
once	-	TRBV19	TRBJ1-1	TGTGCCAGTAGTATCTTCGGGGTCACTGAAGCTTTCTTT	CASSIFGVTEAFF
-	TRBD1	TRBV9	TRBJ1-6	TGTGCCAGCAGCGTAGGGGAGGACAGGGGGATGGGGAATTCACCCCTCCACTTT	CASSVGEDRGMGNSPLHF